The rows below give T cell receptor beta chains drawn from one sample of a study of T cells in tumors after PD-1 blockade. Assay used: immunoSEQ multiplex PCR; TCRdb lists only in-frame clones, some missing. The repertoire holds around 50,000 clones, with 60% to 80% as singletons. The sequencing here drew on PBMCs, taken before anti-PD-1 treatment. The receptors shown here come from a human donor with basal cell carcinoma. CDR3s include the opening cysteine and the closing phenylalanine or tryptophan. The D gene is left open where the match is weak. Rows give clone size only sometimes, using once, few, many, or a class for an expanded clone.

CDR3aa: CASSRGLVPYNEQFF; CDR3nt: TGTGCCAGTAGTCGCGGGCTAGTGCCCTACAATGAGCAGTTCTTC; v_gene: TRBV19; abundance: .; j_gene: TRBJ2-1; d_gene: .
CDR3aa: CASSPGVSGANVLTF; CDR3nt: TGCGCCAGCAGCCCGGGGGTGTCTGGGGCCAACGTCCTGACTTTC; v_gene: TRBV5-1; abundance: .; j_gene: TRBJ2-6; d_gene: .
CDR3aa: CASSEMRNNSPLHF; CDR3nt: TGTGCCAGCAGTGAAATGAGGAATAATTCACCCCTCCACTTT; v_gene: TRBV2; abundance: .; j_gene: TRBJ1-6; d_gene: .
CDR3aa: CSVGQNTEAFF; CDR3nt: TGCAGTGTCGGACAGAACACTGAAGCTTTCTTT; v_gene: TRBV20-1; abundance: .; j_gene: TRBJ1-1; d_gene: .
CDR3aa: CASSGDRPGLGAQHF; CDR3nt: TGTGCCAGCAGCGGGGACAGGCCGGGGTTAGGAGCCCAGCATTTT; v_gene: TRBV6-5; abundance: few; j_gene: TRBJ1-5; d_gene: TRBD1
CDR3aa: CASSFTGGGAYEQYF; CDR3nt: TGTGCCAGCAGCTTCACAGGGGGAGGAGCCTACGAGCAGTACTTC; v_gene: TRBV28; abundance: .; j_gene: TRBJ2-7; d_gene: TRBD1
CDR3aa: CASSPRRRGAGNTIYF; CDR3nt: TGTGCCAGCAGCCCGCGAAGAAGAGGGGCTGGAAACACCATATATTTT; v_gene: TRBV11-1; abundance: .; j_gene: TRBJ1-3; d_gene: .
CDR3aa: CSVRLDSYEQYF; CDR3nt: TGCAGCGTTAGACTAGACTCCTACGAGCAGTACTTC; v_gene: TRBV29-1; abundance: .; j_gene: TRBJ2-7; d_gene: .
CDR3aa: CASRSGTSEAYGCTF; CDR3nt: TGCGCCAGCAGGTCCGGGACCTCCGAGGCCTATGGCTGCACCTTC; v_gene: TRBV4-1; abundance: once; j_gene: TRBJ1-2; d_gene: .
CDR3aa: CASSPGESPAGPGELFF; CDR3nt: TGTGCCAGCAGTCCGGGGGAGTCTCCTGCTGGCCCCGGGGAGCTGTTTTTT; v_gene: TRBV11-3; abundance: few; j_gene: TRBJ2-2; d_gene: .
CDR3aa: CASSVGQGGNSPLHF; CDR3nt: TGTGCCAGCAGTGTCGGACAGGGTGGTAATTCACCCCTCCACTTT; v_gene: TRBV2; abundance: .; j_gene: TRBJ1-6; d_gene: TRBD1
CDR3aa: CASKRRSSYEQYF; CDR3nt: TGTGCTAGCAAGCGTCGGAGCTCCTACGAGCAGTACTTC; v_gene: TRBV7-7; abundance: .; j_gene: TRBJ2-7; d_gene: .
CDR3aa: CASSLASGYEQYF; CDR3nt: TGTGCCAGCAGTTTAGCCTCCGGCTACGAGCAGTACTTC; v_gene: TRBV6-6; abundance: .; j_gene: TRBJ2-7; d_gene: .
CDR3aa: CASSHLSGHEQYF; CDR3nt: TGTGCCAGCAGCCACCTGAGTGGGCACGAGCAGTACTTC; v_gene: TRBV5-6; abundance: .; j_gene: TRBJ2-7; d_gene: .
CDR3aa: CASSSSCPGTIITDTQYF; CDR3nt: TGTGCCAGCAGTTCCTCCTGCCCCGGGACAATTATCACAGATACGCAGTATTTT; v_gene: TRBV27; abundance: .; j_gene: TRBJ2-3; d_gene: .
CDR3aa: CASWDSGRNTIYF; CDR3nt: TGTGCCAGCTGGGATTCTGGACGGAACACCATATATTTT; v_gene: TRBV28; abundance: .; j_gene: TRBJ1-3; d_gene: .
CDR3aa: CASSQGARRDEQYF; CDR3nt: TGTGCCAGCAGCCAAGGGGCCAGGCGGGACGAGCAGTACTTC; v_gene: TRBV3-1/TRBV3-2; abundance: .; j_gene: TRBJ2-7; d_gene: .
CDR3aa: CASTAAGVDGYTF; CDR3nt: TGTGCCAGCACCGCCGCGGGGGTCGATGGCTACACCTTC; v_gene: TRBV28; abundance: .; j_gene: TRBJ1-2; d_gene: .
CDR3aa: CASSSTGQHSNQPQHF; CDR3nt: TGTGCCAGCAGTTCGACGGGACAACATAGCAATCAGCCCCAGCATTTT; v_gene: TRBV28; abundance: .; j_gene: TRBJ1-5; d_gene: .
CDR3aa: CASNSLAGATATQYF; CDR3nt: TGTGCCAGCAATAGTCTAGCGGGAGCAACTGCTACGCAGTATTTT; v_gene: TRBV27; abundance: .; j_gene: TRBJ2-3; d_gene: TRBD2
CDR3aa: CASSLDRGDTIYF; CDR3nt: TGTGCCAGCAGCTTGGACAGGGGGGACACCATATATTTT; v_gene: TRBV5-4; abundance: .; j_gene: TRBJ1-3; d_gene: TRBD1
CDR3aa: CASSPTRTGLRLFGANVLTF; CDR3nt: TGCGCCAGCAGCCCGACCCGGACAGGGTTGAGGTTGTTTGGGGCCAACGTCCTGACTTTC; v_gene: TRBV4-1; abundance: few; j_gene: TRBJ2-6; d_gene: TRBD1
CDR3aa: CAISESPAGQVNQPQHF; CDR3nt: TGTGCCATCAGTGAGTCGCCGGCAGGGCAGGTCAATCAGCCCCAGCATTTT; v_gene: TRBV10-3; abundance: .; j_gene: TRBJ1-5; d_gene: .
CDR3aa: CASSPVRPYGYTF; CDR3nt: TGTGCCAGCTCACCAGTAAGACCTTATGGCTACACCTTC; v_gene: TRBV18; abundance: few; j_gene: TRBJ1-2; d_gene: .
CDR3aa: CASSPTVYEQYF; CDR3nt: TGTGCCAGCAGCCCGACAGTCTACGAGCAGTACTTC; v_gene: TRBV5-5; abundance: .; j_gene: TRBJ2-7; d_gene: .
CDR3aa: CASSLRAGGGETQYF; CDR3nt: TGTGCCAGCAGCCTACGGGCAGGGGGCGGAGAGACCCAGTACTTC; v_gene: TRBV7-3; abundance: once; j_gene: TRBJ2-5; d_gene: TRBD1
CDR3aa: CASSLSTGVGQPQHF; CDR3nt: TGTGCCAGCAGCCTTTCCACAGGGGTGGGTCAGCCCCAGCATTTT; v_gene: TRBV28; abundance: few; j_gene: TRBJ1-5; d_gene: TRBD1
CDR3aa: CASSLGRTGARSPLHF; CDR3nt: TGTGCCAGCAGTTTGGGCCGGACAGGGGCCCGTTCACCCCTCCACTTT; v_gene: TRBV28; abundance: .; j_gene: TRBJ1-6; d_gene: TRBD1
CDR3aa: CASGRTGGDGYTF; CDR3nt: TGCGCCAGCGGACGAACAGGGGGCGATGGCTACACCTTC; v_gene: TRBV4-1; abundance: once; j_gene: TRBJ1-2; d_gene: TRBD1
CDR3aa: CSVGSQGSGSYNEQFF; CDR3nt: TGCAGCGTTGGGTCCCAGGGATCAGGGTCCTACAATGAGCAGTTCTTC; v_gene: TRBV29-1; abundance: few; j_gene: TRBJ2-1; d_gene: .
CDR3aa: CASSLGLASTGELFF; CDR3nt: TGTGCCAGCAGCCTGGGACTAGCGTCCACCGGGGAGCTGTTTTTT; v_gene: TRBV7-2; abundance: .; j_gene: TRBJ2-2; d_gene: TRBD2
CDR3aa: CSAERGGYTF; CDR3nt: TGCAGTGCTGAACGAGGGGGCTACACCTTC; v_gene: TRBV20-1; abundance: .; j_gene: TRBJ1-2; d_gene: .
CDR3aa: CASSRDGWTEAFF; CDR3nt: TGTGCCAGTAGTCGAGATGGTTGGACTGAAGCTTTCTTT; v_gene: TRBV19; abundance: few; j_gene: TRBJ1-1; d_gene: .
CDR3aa: CASSRGHEKLFF; CDR3nt: TGTGCCAGTAGTAGAGGGCATGAAAAACTGTTTTTT; v_gene: TRBV19; abundance: once; j_gene: TRBJ1-4; d_gene: .
CDR3aa: CASSLTGFNSPLHF; CDR3nt: TGTGCCAGCAGTCTAACAGGATTTAATTCACCCCTCCACTTT; v_gene: TRBV2; abundance: .; j_gene: TRBJ1-6; d_gene: .
CDR3aa: CAIRLTSGGSYEQYF; CDR3nt: TGTGCCATCAGATTGACTAGCGGGGGGTCCTACGAGCAGTACTTC; v_gene: TRBV10-3; abundance: .; j_gene: TRBJ2-7; d_gene: TRBD2
CDR3aa: CASRQTNYGYTF; CDR3nt: TGTGCCAGCAGACAAACAAACTATGGCTACACCTTC; v_gene: TRBV6-5; abundance: .; j_gene: TRBJ1-2; d_gene: .
CDR3aa: CASSTQGQSYEQYF; CDR3nt: TGTGCCAGTAGTACCCAAGGACAGAGCTACGAGCAGTACTTC; v_gene: TRBV19; abundance: few; j_gene: TRBJ2-7; d_gene: .
CDR3aa: CASSLRQGGEQYF; CDR3nt: TGTGCCAGCAGTTTAAGGCAGGGGGGCGAGCAGTACTTC; v_gene: TRBV27; abundance: .; j_gene: TRBJ2-7; d_gene: .
CDR3aa: CASSEYRDRAFSRYF; CDR3nt: TGTGCCAGCAGTGAATACAGGGACAGGGCTTTTTCTAGGTATTTT; v_gene: TRBV6-1; abundance: .; j_gene: TRBJ2-3; d_gene: TRBD1
CDR3aa: CASSSQGVDSPLHF; CDR3nt: TGCGCCAGCAGCTCGCAGGGGGTGGATTCACCCCTCCACTTT; v_gene: TRBV4-1; abundance: few; j_gene: TRBJ1-6; d_gene: TRBD1
CDR3aa: CASSLDPSGAYNEQFF; CDR3nt: TGTGCCAGCAGCTTAGACCCTAGCGGGGCCTACAATGAGCAGTTCTTC; v_gene: TRBV7-9; abundance: .; j_gene: TRBJ2-1; d_gene: TRBD2
CDR3aa: CASSTGQGKRGTDTQYF; CDR3nt: TGCGCCAGCAGCACCGGACAGGGGAAGAGGGGCACAGATACGCAGTATTTT; v_gene: TRBV5-1; abundance: .; j_gene: TRBJ2-3; d_gene: TRBD1
CDR3aa: CASSPTSSSYNEQFF; CDR3nt: TGTGCCAGCAGCCCGACTAGTAGCTCCTACAATGAGCAGTTCTTC; v_gene: TRBV5-4; abundance: .; j_gene: TRBJ2-1; d_gene: .
CDR3aa: CASSESSLSTDTQYF; CDR3nt: TGTGCCAGCAGTGAATCCTCACTTAGCACAGATACGCAGTATTTT; v_gene: TRBV6-4; abundance: .; j_gene: TRBJ2-3; d_gene: .
CDR3aa: CASSSNPTADTQYF; CDR3nt: TGTGCCAGCAGCTCGAACCCAACGGCAGATACGCAGTATTTT; v_gene: TRBV5-4; abundance: .; j_gene: TRBJ2-3; d_gene: .